This is a list of T cell receptor beta chains from one sample in a study of T cells in Graves' hyperthyroidism and ophthalmopathy. MiXCR was run by TCRdb on the multiplex PCR reads, yielding one entry per CDR3 protein. This table has some 360,000 distinct CDR3 sequences, less than 20% appearing once. Sequencing was carried out using blood. Every receptor here comes from a woman between 40 and 50 years old with Graves' ophthalmopathy. Both conserved end residues are part of each CDR3. Fields, in order: D gene, V gene, clone size, J gene, CDR3 DNA, CDR3 protein. A D gene is named only where the DNA matches it firmly. Size is stated for part of the rows, as once, few or many counts, or as a class when the clone is expanded.

-	TRBV5-1	few	TRBJ2-5	TGCGCCAGCAGGGGTGGGGGGCCCGCGGAGACCCAGTACTTC	CASRGGGPAETQYF
-	TRBV6-1	few	TRBJ1-1	TGTGCCAGCAGAGGGGCTGGGGGGCGGACTGAAGCTTTCTTT	CASRGAGGRTEAFF
TRBD2	TRBV11-2	few	TRBJ2-7	TGTGCCAGCCTCCCCGGGAGGGGGAGGGCCCCCTACGAGCAGTACTTC	CASLPGRGRAPYEQYF
TRBD1	TRBV28	many	TRBJ1-2	TGTGCCAGCAACCGGGACAGGGGTTTCAGCGGCTACACCTTC	CASNRDRGFSGYTF
-	TRBV7-8	many	TRBJ1-1	TGTGCCAGCAGCTTACCAACACGTAGGCAGCTCAACACTGAAGCTTTCTTT	CASSLPTRRQLNTEAFF
TRBD2	TRBV25-1	many	TRBJ2-5	TGTGCCAGCACCGGACCGGGAGGAGAGACCCAGTACTTC	CASTGPGGETQYF
TRBD1	TRBV11-1	many	TRBJ1-3	TGTGCCAGCAGCTCGACAGGGATCCTCTCTGGAAACACCATATATTTT	CASSSTGILSGNTIYF
-	TRBV28	-	TRBJ1-1	TGTGCCAGCAGTTTGTATACAGGGCAAGCTGAAGCTTTCTTT	CASSLYTGQAEAFF
TRBD1	TRBV20-1	few	TRBJ2-7	TGCAGTGCTAGAGCAAGGACAGGGGCACATTACGAGCAGTACTTC	CSARARTGAHYEQYF
-	TRBV12-3/TRBV12-4	many	TRBJ1-1	TGTGCCAGCCGAGGTCGTCTTTACACTGAAGCTTTCTTT	CASRGRLYTEAFF
TRBD1	TRBV12-3/TRBV12-4	many	TRBJ2-7	TGTGCCAGCAGCCACCGGGACAGCTACTACGAGCAGTACTTC	CASSHRDSYYEQYF
-	TRBV28	many	TRBJ1-1	TGTGCCAGCACCCTCATTAGGGCAAAAAATGAAGCTTTCTTT	CASTLIRAKNEAFF
-	TRBV29-1	-	TRBJ1-1	TGCAGCGTTGACCCAAGTAGGAGGAACACTGAAGCTTTCTTT	CSVDPSRRNTEAFF
-	TRBV2	many	TRBJ1-5	TGTGCCAGCAGTAGGGGCGGGGACAATCAGCCCCAGCATTTT	CASSRGGDNQPQHF
TRBD1	TRBV12-3/TRBV12-4	many	TRBJ1-5	TGTGCCAGCACCGGACAGGGAGGCAATCAGCCCCAGCATTTT	CASTGQGGNQPQHF
TRBD2	TRBV28	many	TRBJ2-3	TGTGCCATAGGGACTAGCGGGAGGGGTGTGACAGATACGCAGTATTTT	CAIGTSGRGVTDTQYF
-	TRBV6-1	few	TRBJ1-1	TGTGCCAGCACCCTCGACGGAATGAACACTGAAGCTTTCTTT	CASTLDGMNTEAFF
-	TRBV20-1	-	TRBJ2-7	TGCAGTGCTAGAGCCCCCCTGAGTTCCCTATACGAGCAGTACTTC	CSARAPLSSLYEQYF
-	TRBV12-3/TRBV12-4	few	TRBJ1-5	TGTGCCAGCAGTTTAGCAGGGGGGCGCGGGGGAAGCAATCAGCCCCAGCATTTT	CASSLAGGRGGSNQPQHF
-	TRBV11-2	many	TRBJ2-2	TGTGCCAGCAGCTTAGTTCGGCGGCCCGGGGAGCTGTTTTTT	CASSLVRRPGELFF
-	TRBV15	-	TRBJ1-2	TGTGCCACCAGCAGAGATGAAATTCACTATGGCTACATCTTC	CATSRDEIHYGYIF
TRBD1	TRBV20-1	many	TRBJ1-1	TGCAGTGCTAGTGTACCGGGACAGAAGAACACTGAAGCTTTCTTT	CSASVPGQKNTEAFF
-	TRBV12-3/TRBV12-4	many	TRBJ2-3	TGTGCCAGCAGTCAGAGCACAGATACGCAGTATTTT	CASSQSTDTQYF
TRBD1	TRBV13	many	TRBJ2-7	TGTGCCAGCAGCTCCTCGACCGGGACAGGGGTTGAGATAAGGGTCTACGAGCAGTACTTC	CASSSSTGTGVEIRVYEQYF
-	TRBV28	few	TRBJ1-1	TGTGCCAGCAGTTCACTAGGGGCTAAAACTGAAGCTTACTTT	CASSSLGAKTEAYF
-	TRBV7-2	-	TRBJ2-5	TGTGCCAGCAGATTATCGTACGGCAAAGAGACTCAGTACTTC	CASRLSYGKETQYF
TRBD2	TRBV28	-	TRBJ2-1	TGTGCCAGCAGTTTATTAGGTGGTGGTAGCGGGAGGTACAATGAGCAGTTCTTC	CASSLLGGGSGRYNEQFF
TRBD1	TRBV30	many	TRBJ2-7	TGTGCCTGGGAACAGGGGGTTTCCTACGAGCAGTACTTC	CAWEQGVSYEQYF
TRBD1	TRBV6-1	many	TRBJ2-2	TGTGCCAGCAGTAAAAGACAGGGCATCACCGGGGAGCTGTTTTTT	CASSKRQGITGELFF
TRBD1	TRBV19	many	TRBJ1-2	TGTGCCAGTAGTAGCTGGGACAGCATAAACTATGGCTACACCTTC	CASSSWDSINYGYTF
-	TRBV28	-	TRBJ1-5	TGTGCCAGCAGCCCCCCTGGGCGGGGAGGCGGGCAGCCCCAGCATTTT	CASSPPGRGGGQPQHF
-	TRBV12-3/TRBV12-4	many	TRBJ2-7	TGTGCCAGCAAAAGGGACGAGTACGAGCAGTACTTC	CASKRDEYEQYF
-	TRBV6-5	few	TRBJ1-5	TGTGCCAGCAGTTATTTGAGGGGTCAGCCCCAGCATTTT	CASSYLRGQPQHF
-	TRBV5-1	many	TRBJ2-4	TGCGCCAGCAGCGGGGGACTTCGGTCGAACATTCAGTACTTC	CASSGGLRSNIQYF
TRBD2	TRBV6-5	-	TRBJ2-7	TGTGCCAGCAGTTTGTCTAGCGGGGGCCCTTTCGAGCAGTACTTC	CASSLSSGGPFEQYF
-	TRBV7-9	many	TRBJ1-1	TGTGCCAGCAGCTTAGGCGAGTTTGCTGAAGCTTTCTTT	CASSLGEFAEAFF
-	TRBV20-1	many	TRBJ1-5	TGCAGTGCTAGTCGAAACCCGAATCAGCCCCAGCATTTT	CSASRNPNQPQHF
-	TRBV6-5	many	TRBJ1-5	TGTGCCAGCAGTTACAGTCGTACAGGCAATCAGCCCCAGCATTTT	CASSYSRTGNQPQHF
TRBD2	TRBV2	many	TRBJ2-7	TGTGCCAGCAGTACCGGGACTAGCGTCGAGCAGTACTTC	CASSTGTSVEQYF
TRBD1	TRBV19	many	TRBJ2-7	TGTGCCAGTAGTCCTTCAGGGGGAGAGCAGTACTTC	CASSPSGGEQYF
-	TRBV24-1	many	TRBJ1-1	TGTGCCACCAGTGCGGGGGCGGAGTCGACTGAAGCTTTCTTT	CATSAGAESTEAFF
TRBD2	TRBV7-8	-	TRBJ2-5	TGTGCCAGCAGCTACTACCAGGGACTAGCGGTTCAAGAGACCCAGTACTTC	CASSYYQGLAVQETQYF
TRBD1	TRBV2	many	TRBJ2-2	TGTGCCAGCTATCTCCCAGGGGGCACCGGGGAGCTGTTTTTT	CASYLPGGTGELFF
TRBD1	TRBV18	few	TRBJ1-1	TGTGCCAGCTCACCACCAACCGGGACAGGGACTGAAGCTTTCTTT	CASSPPTGTGTEAFF
TRBD2	TRBV27	many	TRBJ2-7	TGTGCCAGCAGTTTGAGGGCTAGCGGACCCTCCTACGAGCAGTACTTC	CASSLRASGPSYEQYF
TRBD1	TRBV12-3/TRBV12-4	many	TRBJ1-5	TGTGCCAGCAGTTTAGGGGACAGGGGTGAGAAAAATCAGCCCCAGCATTTT	CASSLGDRGEKNQPQHF
-	TRBV7-9	many	TRBJ2-7	TGTGCCAGCAGCTTAGCAGGGATGGAGCAGTACTTC	CASSLAGMEQYF
TRBD2	TRBV11-2	-	TRBJ2-5	TGTGCCAGCAGCGTAACTAGCGGGAGGGCGGAGACCCAGTACTTC	CASSVTSGRAETQYF
-	TRBV5-6	many	TRBJ1-2	TGTGCCAGCAGCTTGTCCCTAAATATAAACTATGGCTACACCTTC	CASSLSLNINYGYTF
TRBD1	TRBV7-2	few	TRBJ2-5	TGTGCCAGCAGCTTGACCGGGACAGGGGAGACCCAGTACTTC	CASSLTGTGETQYF
-	TRBV12-3/TRBV12-4	many	TRBJ2-6	TGTGCCAGCAGTCGAGGGGCAGAAGCGGTATCTGGGGCCAACGTCCTGACTTTC	CASSRGAEAVSGANVLTF